This TCR beta chain was identified during a study of cytomegalovirus exposure and HLA in healthy donors. General study findings and limits: Overall, roughly 160 TCR beta chains were annotated as cytomegalovirus-associated. Relative to the approximately 670-donor mean, N-insertions were reportedly fewer in an Asian-associated ancestry cluster in a later analysis. It emerged from a later analysis that several of the most significant clusters appeared to be linked to common viral pathogens. It was reportedly the case that the classifier diagnosed cytomegalovirus status with high specificity and sensitivity.

Trimming pared 0 bases from V and 10 bases from J, leaving 13 bases between. The length of the CDR3 is 13 residues. The V gene's germline CDR1 is GTSNPN and CDR2 SVGIG (reference sequence). 60 Vbeta and 13 Jbeta primers were used in PCR. Repertoires were generated with immunoSEQ multiplex PCR, while TCRdb's copy carries only in-frame clones and drops some. The sample has some 100,000 clones; more than 80% are singletons. A remark on this clone: What it binds is unknown.

The V gene is TRBV30, the J gene TRBJ2-1; D is possibly TRBD1 (5 bases). Sequencing was carried out using PBMCs. This TCR was sampled from a young man in good health and CMV-seronegative. CDR3 nucleotide sequence: TGTGCCTGGAGTGTACTTGACCCAGGGGAGCAGTTCTTC. Translated, it gives CAWSVLDPGEQFF.